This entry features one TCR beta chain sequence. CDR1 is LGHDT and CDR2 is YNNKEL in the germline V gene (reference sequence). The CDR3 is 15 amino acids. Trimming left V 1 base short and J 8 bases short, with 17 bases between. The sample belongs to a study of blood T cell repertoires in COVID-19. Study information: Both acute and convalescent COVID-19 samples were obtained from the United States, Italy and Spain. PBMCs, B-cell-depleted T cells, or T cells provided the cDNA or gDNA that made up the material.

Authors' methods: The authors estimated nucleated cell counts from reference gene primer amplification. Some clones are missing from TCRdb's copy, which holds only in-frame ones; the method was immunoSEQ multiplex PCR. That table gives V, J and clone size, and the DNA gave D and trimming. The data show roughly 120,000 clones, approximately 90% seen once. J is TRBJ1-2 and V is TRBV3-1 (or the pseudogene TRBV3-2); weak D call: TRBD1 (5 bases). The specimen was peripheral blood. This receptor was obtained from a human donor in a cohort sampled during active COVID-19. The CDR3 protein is CASSQGSTHGGGYTF. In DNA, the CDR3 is TGTGCCAGCAGCCAAGGATCTACCCATGGGGGGGGCTACACCTTC.